This TCR beta chain was recorded in a study of T cell repertoires in cytomegalovirus infection. The CDR3 spans 17 residues. CDR1 WSHSY and CDR2 SAAADI come from the germline V gene. Germline trimming cut 4 bases from V and 2 bases from J; bases unmatched to any gene: 7. TCRdb reanalysed the reads using MiXCR and keeps one entry per CDR3 protein. The sample contains some 350,000 distinct CDR3 sequences, around a sixth of which appear only once. This chain joins TRBV10-2 and TRBJ2-1; 11 nucleotides line up with TRBD2. The sample comprised PBMCs. This TCR derives from a human donor in good health (CMV status not recorded). Some clones in this sample may be carry-over from other donors' samples. CDR3 sequence: CASSAWTSGHAYNEQFF. CDR3 in DNA: TGCGCCAGCAGTGCGTGGACTAGCGGGCATGCCTACAATGAGCAGTTCTTC.